The source of this T cell receptor (beta chain) is a study of T cell repertoires in cytomegalovirus infection. The CDR3 runs to 15 residues. Per germline, CDR1 SGHTA and CDR2 FQGNSA. V lost 1 base to trimming and J lost 10 bases, with 17 bases between them. Using its own MiXCR run on the reads, TCRdb lists one record per CDR3 protein. This sample carries approximately 190,000 distinct CDR3 sequences, under 30% of them seen once, and the ten largest clones take 30% to 40%. This clonotype was detected many times. The sequence came from a human donor in good health (CMV status not recorded). Some clones in this sample may be carry-over from other donors' samples. V is TRBV7-2 and J is TRBJ2-1, with a weak D call TRBD1 (6 bases). Sequenced sample: PBMCs. CDR3: CASSLVMVGGGEQFF. The CDR3, as DNA: TGTGCCAGCAGCTTAGTTATGGTTGGGGGCGGGGAGCAGTTCTTC.